These 10 T cell receptor beta chains originate from one sample sequenced in a study of CD8+ T cells in alopecia areata. As the sequencing template, cDNA was produced by extracting RNA and reverse transcribing it. This table comes from immunoSEQ multiplex PCR, and its TCRdb copy is limited to in-frame clones, with some not included. The table has 180,000 or so clones, 45% to 60% seen once. This sample's treatment: oral pan-JAK inhibitor, 5-10 mg twice daily. The sequences come from CD8+ T cells sorted from blood, collected around week 52, from a patient treated with tofacitinib. These receptor sequences come from a human donor with alopecia areata.

V gene TRBV25-1 combines with J gene TRBJ1-5; D perhaps matches TRBD1 (6 bases). V was pared by 3 bases and J by 1 base, with 7 bases between. There are 14 residues in the CDR3. Germline assignment: CDR1 MGHDK and CDR2 SYGVNS. The CDR3 sequence: CASSEGQSNQPQHF. The CDR3 bases are TGTGCCAGCAGTGAGGGACAAAGCAATCAGCCCCAGCATTTT.

V is TRBV30 and J is TRBJ2-1; D remains unclear. This CDR3 is built from 15 residues. Germline-derived CDR1 and CDR2 are GTSNPN and SVGIG (reference sequence). The ends were cut back, 2 bases at V and 0 bases at J, with 11 bases in the middle. The CDR3 bases are TGTGCCTGGAGTATCGAGTGGAGCTCCTACAATGAGCAGTTCTTC. It specifies CAWSIEWSSYNEQFF.

The V gene is TRBV30, the J gene TRBJ2-5; 7 nucleotides match TRBD1. V gave up 2 bases and J gave up 5 bases; unmatched junction bases: 8. The CDR3 has 14 amino acids. CDR1 is GTSNPN and CDR2 is SVGIG in the germline V gene (reference sequence). The CDR3 here is CAWSTYRGVETQYF. The CDR3 bases are TGTGCCTGGAGTACTTACAGGGGTGTGGAGACCCAGTACTTC.

The chain combines TRBV18 with TRBJ2-3; no clear D gene. Trimming cost V 1 base and J 4 bases, with 12 bases left between them. The CDR3 contains 15 residues. Germline V lookup: CDR1 KGHSH, CDR2 LQKENI. CDR3: CASSPQDEDADTQYF. CDR3 DNA sequence: TGTGCCAGCTCACCACAGGACGAGGACGCAGATACGCAGTATTTT.

This rearrangement joins TRBV27 to TRBJ2-5; no firm D call. Germline V gene data show CDR1 as MNHEY and CDR2 as SMNVEV (reference sequence). Trimming took 0 bases from V and 0 from J, leaving 8 bases between them. CDR3 length: 15 residues. The CDR3 spells CASSLSWGYQETQYF. CDR3 coding DNA: TGTGCCAGCAGTTTATCGTGGGGATACCAAGAGACCCAGTACTTC.

The chain recombines TRBV4-3 with TRBJ1-1, with unresolved D. Trimming pared 1 base from V and 1 base from J, leaving 10 bases between. Looked up from germline, CDR1 is LGHNA and CDR2 is YSLEER. The CDR3 is made up of 15 amino acids. CDR3: CASSQVWGGNTEAFF. CDR3 DNA sequence: TGCGCCAGCAGCCAAGTATGGGGAGGGAACACTGAAGCTTTCTTT.

V usage is TRBV6-5 and J usage is TRBJ1-5; 8 bases match TRBD1. The germline V gene has CDR1 MNHEY and CDR2 SVGAGI. This CDR3 contains 13 residues. Trimming removed 6 bases from V and 5 bases from J; junction bases left unmatched: 3. The CDR3 coding sequence is TGTGCCAGCAGCTTACAGGGGGATCAGCCCCAGCATTTT. As protein: CASSLQGDQPQHF.

This clone was seen more than once but under ten times. One end of the junction varies from germline; a read error may be responsible. The gene calls are TRBV2 and TRBJ1-4; the match to TRBD1 covers 9 bases. The CDR3 is made up of 13 amino acids. The germline CDR1 and CDR2 sequences are SNHLY and FYNNEI. The chain's CDR3 is CASSEAQGGQGSF. The CDR3 DNA reads as TGTGCCAGCAGTGAAGCGCAAGGGGGACAGGGATCCTTT.

This clone was seen just once. The chain couples TRBV5-6 to TRBJ1-1; D unclear. CDR1 and CDR2 (germline): SGHDT, YYEEEE. The V end lost 1 base, the J end lost 4 bases, and 8 bases lay between the germline ends. The CDR3 has 13 residues. CDR3 sequence: CASSLKHLTEAFF. The CDR3 region has the DNA TGTGCCAGCAGCTTGAAACACCTCACTGAAGCTTTCTTT.

V is TRBV27 and J is TRBJ1-2; TRBD1 might be the D (5 bases). V lost 3 bases and J 6 bases, leaving 8 bases between the germline ends. From germline, CDR1 is MNHEY and CDR2 SMNVEV (reference sequence). The CDR3 has 12 amino acids. The CDR3 DNA reads TGTGCCAGCAGTTTGGCAGGGCATGGCTACACCTTC. Its protein product is CASSLAGHGYTF.